The 28 T cell receptor beta chains listed next were all sequenced from one sample in a study of T cell repertoires in aging, cancer and after chemotherapy. The template was genomic DNA from peripheral blood, not RNA. Rearranged V-D-J TRB sequences were amplified with a mixed TRB-A/B primer pool. TCRdb re-called the multiplex PCR reads through MiXCR, storing one row per CDR3 protein. The table lists around 3,000 distinct CDR3 sequences, around 20% of them singletons. The sample comprised blood. These TCRs come from a human donor with a solid tumor.

This clonotype is medium-sized in the sample. The chain combines TRBV19 with TRBJ1-6; D remains unclear. The CDR3 sequence is 15 residues long. Germline loops: CDR1 LNHDA, CDR2 SQIVND (reference sequence). V shed 1 base and J shed 10 bases, with 14 bases lying between them. CDR3 loop: CASSIGSAGRSPLHF. The CDR3 DNA reads TGTGCCAGTAGTATAGGCTCAGCGGGCCGGTCACCCCTCCACTTT. The entire variable domain, with the rest obtained from reference TRBV19 and TRBJ1-6, is as follows: DGGITQSPKYLFRKEGQNVTLSCEQNLNHDAMYWYRQDPGQGLRLIYYSQIVNDFQKGDIAEGYSVSREKKESFPLTVTSAQKNPTAFYLCASSIGSAGRSPLHFGNGTRLTVT.

Sample share makes this clonotype large. The DNA for the CDR3 is TGTGCCACCACCCACGGGGGGGCTAACTATGGCTACACCTTC. The encoded protein is CATTHGGANYGYTF. This chain links TRBV6-5 with TRBJ1-2; tentative D call: TRBD1 (5 bases). This CDR3 comprises 14 residues. Germline-derived CDR1 and CDR2 are MNHEY and SVGAGI. Deletions cut 10 bases from V and 0 bases from J, with 15 bases between.

In this sample, this clonotype turned up a few times. The V gene is TRBV6-6, the J gene TRBJ2-2; D is perhaps TRBD2 (6 bases). Trimming took 6 bases from V and 5 from J, leaving 16 bases between them. Germline assignment: CDR1 MNHNY and CDR2 SVGAGI (reference sequence). The CDR3 runs 15 residues. The CDR3 here is CASRPRGSGTGELFF. CDR3 bases: TGTGCCAGCAGACCCCGGGGGTCGGGGACCGGGGAGCTGTTTTTT.

In its sample, this clonotype ranks as medium-sized. The V call is TRBV30, the J call TRBJ2-7, with 8 bases aligning to TRBD1. The germline gives CDR1 GTSNPN, CDR2 SVGIG (reference sequence). The CDR3 totals 15 residues. V shed 4 bases and J 7 bases; nucleotides not matched to a gene: 15. Here the CDR3 reads CAWTRGLPAGGEQYF. For the CDR3, the DNA is TGTGCCTGGACCAGGGGGCTGCCTGCCGGGGGTGAGCAGTACTTC.

This clonotype is medium-sized. V and J are TRBV6-5 and TRBJ2-7; 8 nucleotides align to TRBD2. The ends lost 4 bases at V and 1 base at J; junction bases unmatched: 3. This CDR3 has 14 residues. CDR1 MNHEY and CDR2 SVGAGI come from the germline V gene. DNA of the CDR3: TGTGCCAGCAGTTTGAGCGGGGGATCCTACGAGCAGTACTTC. It specifies CASSLSGGSYEQYF.

By sample share, this clonotype is large (0.1 to 1%). The rearrangement uses TRBV19 and TRBJ1-3; no clear D. Germline V gene data show CDR1 as LNHDA and CDR2 as SQIVND (reference sequence). With 3 bases removed from V and 0 bases from J, the gap between germline ends came to 6 bases. The CDR3 extends over 14 amino acids. CDR3 residues: CASSMGLSGNTIYF. In DNA form, the CDR3 reads TGTGCCAGTAGTATGGGCCTCTCTGGAAACACCATATATTTT.

This clonotype was seen only a few times. The chain is built from TRBV10-3 and TRBJ1-3; D not resolved. In germline, CDR1 is ENHRY, CDR2 SYGVKD. The CDR3 totals 13 residues. Trimming pared 6 bases from V and 4 bases from J, leaving 10 bases between. The CDR3 DNA sequence: TGTGCCATCAGGCTGACATCCGGAAACACCATATATTTT. It specifies CAIRLTSGNTIYF.

The rearrangement links TRBV20-1 to TRBJ1-2; 8 nucleotides agree with TRBD1. This CDR3 is 13 amino acids long. From germline, CDR1 is DFQATT and CDR2 SNEGSKA (reference sequence). Trimming removed 3 bases from V and 8 bases from J; junction bases left unmatched: 8. Here the CDR3 reads CSASTGGVRGYTF. The CDR3 DNA sequence: TGCAGTGCTAGTACAGGGGGAGTAAGGGGCTACACCTTC.

In this sample, this clonotype is medium-sized. The gene calls are TRBV7-2 and TRBJ1-2, with 7 bases fitting TRBD1. With 4 bases clipped from V and 4 bases from J, the junction kept 6 bases outside the gene matches. Germline CDR1 is SGHTA and CDR2 is FQGNSA. CDR3 size: 14 residues. The DNA of the CDR3 is TGTGCCAGCAGCTCCTCGGACAGGCGCTATGGCTACACCTTC. Amino acid sequence: CASSSSDRRYGYTF.

This clonotype was seen only a few times. J is TRBJ1-1 and V is TRBV7-2; D perhaps matches TRBD1 (6 bases). The CDR3 runs to 15 residues. The V end lost 6 bases, the J end lost 2 bases, and 16 bases lay between the germline ends. Germline CDR1 is SGHTA and CDR2 is FQGNSA. CDR3 bases: TGTGCCAGCAGACCCAGGGGAAGGGCAAACACTGAAGCTTTCTTT. Amino acid sequence: CASRPRGRANTEAFF.

In its sample, this clonotype is medium-sized. The chain combines TRBV10-1 with TRBJ1-5; D ambiguous. Germline V lookup: CDR1 WNHNN, CDR2 SYGVQD (reference sequence). Trimming removed 4 bases from V and 0 bases from J, with 19 bases in between. The length of the CDR3 is 18 residues. This CDR3 is CASSGAGKFHYSNQPQHF. CDR3 coding DNA: TGCGCCAGCAGTGGGGCGGGCAAATTTCATTATAGCAATCAGCCCCAGCATTTT.

By sample fraction, this clonotype is medium-sized. The gene calls are TRBV19 and TRBJ1-1; 7 bases line up with TRBD1. The CDR3 totals 17 residues. J was trimmed by 0 bases and V by 7 bases; bases with no gene match: 14. In germline, CDR1 is LNHDA, CDR2 SQIVND (reference sequence). The CDR3 sequence: CASNHFRTGAMNTEAFF. CDR3 nucleotides: TGTGCCAGTAACCACTTTCGGACAGGAGCTATGAACACTGAAGCTTTCTTT.

By share, this clonotype ranks as medium-sized. The chain links TRBV7-3 to TRBJ2-5, with D perhaps matching TRBD1 (6 bases). The CDR3 is 16 amino acids. V lost 2 bases, J lost 5 bases, and 18 bases lay in between. From germline, CDR1 is SGHTA and CDR2 FQGTGA. CDR3 bases: TGTGCCAGCAGCTTATTTCCCGGCAGGGGCCGGGAGACCCAGTACTTC. Encoded protein: CASSLFPGRGRETQYF. The entire variable domain, with the rest obtained from reference TRBV7-3 and TRBJ2-5, is as follows: GAGVSQTPSNKVTEKGKYVELRCDPISGHTALYWYRQSLGQGPEFLIYFQGTGAADDSGLPNDRFFAVRPEGSVSTLKIQRTERGDSAVYLCASSLFPGRGRETQYFGPGTRLLVL.

Sample share makes this clonotype medium-sized. The chain is built from TRBV7-9 and TRBJ1-4; D possibly corresponds to TRBD1 (6 bases). The ends were cut back, 1 base at V and 0 bases at J, with 9 bases in the middle. CDR1 and CDR2 (germline): SEHNR, FQNEAQ (reference sequence). This CDR3 comprises 16 residues. CDR3: CASSLGGGTTNEKLFF. CDR3 DNA sequence: TGTGCCAGCAGCTTAGGAGGGGGTACAACTAATGAAAAACTGTTTTTT.

This clonotype was seen a few times. The rearrangement joins TRBV12-3 or TRBV12-4 to TRBJ2-3; the match to TRBD2 covers 14 bases. With 7 bases clipped from V and 3 bases from J, the junction kept 6 bases outside the gene matches. CDR3 length: 16 amino acids. The CDR3 spells CASTLGLAGATDTQYF. CDR3 sequence (DNA): TGTGCCAGCACCTTGGGACTAGCGGGAGCGACAGATACGCAGTATTTT.

This clonotype has more than one count but fewer than ten. The chain carries TRBV15 and TRBJ2-1; 10 bases match TRBD1. Looked up from germline, CDR1 is LNHNV and CDR2 is YYDKDF (reference sequence). Losses at the gene ends were 3 bases for V and 6 bases for J; bases not matched to a gene: 8. The CDR3 is made up of 16 amino acids. This CDR3 is CATSRGGGQGTNEQFF. The CDR3 DNA reads TGTGCCACCAGCAGGGGGGGGGGACAGGGGACCAATGAGCAGTTCTTC.

The chain uses TRBV12-3 or TRBV12-4 and TRBJ2-1; D may match TRBD1 or TRBD2 (6 bases each). Trimming removed 2 bases at V and 8 bases at J, with 10 bases between. This CDR3 region has 13 residues. The chain's CDR3 is CASSLIGGHEQFF. Written as DNA, the CDR3 is TGTGCCAGCAGTTTAATCGGGGGCCATGAGCAGTTCTTC.

This clonotype was counted a few times. This chain connects TRBV5-1 to TRBJ2-5; D not certain. The V gene lost 0 bases and the J gene lost 1 base, with 4 bases spanning the gap. Germline V gives CDR1 SGHRS, CDR2 YFSETQ. CDR3 size: 13 residues. The CDR3 sequence: CASSLDTQETQYF. CDR3 DNA sequence: TGCGCCAGCAGCTTGGATACCCAAGAGACCCAGTACTTC.

This clonotype turned up a few times. The J gene is TRBJ1-4, the V gene TRBV5-4; no clear D gene. Trimming stripped 3 bases from V and 8 bases from J, with 14 bases between. Germline CDR1 is SGHNT and CDR2 is YYREEE (reference sequence). The CDR3 loop spans 14 amino acids. Here the CDR3 reads CASSSRTVNEKLFF. In nucleotides, the CDR3 is TGTGCCAGCAGCTCACGAACAGTTAACGAAAAACTGTTTTTT.

In its sample, this clonotype was seen a few times. The chain couples TRBV5-1 to TRBJ1-3, with D perhaps matching TRBD1 (5 bases). The CDR3 contains 16 residues. V lost 0 bases and J lost 3, with 13 bases in between. CDR1 and CDR2 (germline): SGHRS, YFSETQ. CDR3 DNA: TGCGCCAGCAGCTTGGGACTACTGACAGATGGAAACACCATATATTTT. Its protein is CASSLGLLTDGNTIYF.

This clonotype occurred a few times. The chain uses TRBV12-3 or TRBV12-4 and TRBJ1-6, with D perhaps TRBD1 (6 bases). V dropped 7 bases and J dropped 8 bases, with 18 bases sitting between them. This CDR3 is 15 amino acids long. The CDR3 bases are TGTGCCAGCACCAAACACACACAGGGTTATTCACCCCTCCACTTT. Its protein product is CASTKHTQGYSPLHF.

This clonotype counts as large. The V call is TRBV19, the J call TRBJ1-2; 9 nucleotides match TRBD1. The germline gives CDR1 LNHDA, CDR2 SQIVND (reference sequence). Germline trimming cut 7 bases from V and 6 bases from J; bases unmatched to any gene: 9. The length of the CDR3 is 14 residues. The CDR3 sequence: CASIPTGGVNGYTF. In DNA form, the CDR3 reads TGTGCCAGTATCCCGACAGGGGGTGTAAATGGCTACACCTTC.

The chain joins TRBV6-1 to TRBJ2-3; 9 bases match TRBD1. Germline assignment: CDR1 MNHNS and CDR2 SASEGT. This CDR3 is built from 15 residues. V was clipped by 5 bases and J by 3 bases; unmatched bases: 6. The CDR3 spells CASSKGTGRTDTQYF. The DNA for the CDR3 is TGTGCCAGCAGTAAAGGGACAGGGCGGACAGATACGCAGTATTTT.

J is TRBJ1-1 and V is TRBV7-9; D unresolved. Germline V CDR1 and CDR2: SEHNR, FQNEAQ (reference sequence). The CDR3 spans 11 residues. Trimming removed 3 bases at V and 5 bases at J, with 4 bases between. The CDR3 region is CASSFKTEAFF. CDR3 bases: TGTGCCAGCAGCTTCAAAACTGAAGCTTTCTTT.

The V call is TRBV19, the J call TRBJ2-3, with 8 bases lining up with TRBD2. This CDR3 has 17 amino acids. The V gene end was trimmed by 3 bases and the J gene end by 0 bases; junction bases not matched to a gene: 8. From germline, CDR1 is LNHDA and CDR2 SQIVND (reference sequence). Written as DNA, the CDR3 is TGTGCCAGTAGTATGGGGGTTAGCGGGGAGAGCACAGATACGCAGTATTTT. It translates to CASSMGVSGESTDTQYF.

The rearrangement links TRBV4-1 to TRBJ1-6; D uncertain. CDR1 is MGHRA and CDR2 is YSYEKL in the germline V gene. V was cut by 1 base and J by 10 bases, with 11 bases left in between. This CDR3 comprises 14 residues. The CDR3 loop is CASSQVNPRSPLHF. CDR3 nucleotides: TGCGCCAGCAGCCAAGTTAACCCACGATCACCCCTCCACTTT.

The chain employs TRBV19 and TRBJ2-3; no clear D gene. Trimming removed 5 bases at V and 2 bases at J, with 14 bases between. The CDR3 consists of 15 residues. Germline V CDR1 and CDR2: LNHDA, SQIVND (reference sequence). CDR3 sequence: CASSLLWPFTDTQYF. As DNA, the CDR3 is TGTGCCAGTAGTCTCCTCTGGCCTTTCACAGATACGCAGTATTTT.

J is TRBJ1-2 and V is TRBV20-1, with TRBD1 matching 11 bases. Germline CDR1 and CDR2: DFQATT and SNEGSKA (reference sequence). This CDR3 is built from 16 residues. The trim removed 6 bases at V and 4 bases at J, leaving 13 bases unmatched. CDR3 sequence reads: CSAGTGQGAQSYGYTF. In DNA form, the CDR3 reads TGCAGTGCCGGCACAGGACAGGGGGCGCAGAGCTATGGCTACACCTTC.